What follows describes a single T cell receptor (beta chain). The sample comes from a study of blood T cell repertoires in COVID-19. About the research overall: Acute and convalescent COVID-19 samples came from the United States, Italy and Spain. From T cells, B-cell-depleted T cells, or PBMCs came the material, which was cDNA or gDNA.

CDR3 length: 14 residues. With 4 bases clipped from V and 3 bases from J, the junction kept 6 bases outside the gene matches. Germline lookup yields CDR1 SGHNT and CDR2 YYREEE (reference sequence). Original processing methods: Reference gene primer amplification gave nucleated cell count estimates. Method: immunoSEQ multiplex PCR; TCRdb's copy keeps in-frame clones and lacks some. V and J calls and clone size are copied from that table; D and trimming were computed from the DNA. Of approximately 300,000 clones listed, roughly four fifths are singletons. This rearrangement joins TRBV5-4 to TRBJ2-7, with 8 bases matching TRBD1. The sample was peripheral blood. The sequence came from a person aged 70 to 85 with COVID-19, enrolled during active disease. This CDR3 is CASSAGQGFYEQYF. Here the CDR3 DNA reads TGTGCCAGCAGCGCAGGACAGGGATTCTACGAGCAGTACTTC. Looking up the rest from reference TRBV5-4 and TRBJ2-7 gives the full variable domain: ETGVTQSPTHLIKTRGQQVTLRCSSQSGHNTVSWYQQALGQGPQFIFQYYREEENGRGNFPPRFSGLQFPNYSSELNVNALELDDSALYLCASSAGQGFYEQYFGPGTRLTVT.